A single sample is the source of the 22 T cell receptor beta chains below, sequenced in a study of blood T cell repertoires in COVID-19. Sequenced by immunoSEQ multiplex PCR; TCRdb stores in-frame clones only, minus some. Here the sample spans some 200,000 clones, approximately 90% being singletons. Sequenced sample: PBMCs or T cells enriched from blood (not recorded which). The receptors were sampled from a woman between 40 and 55 years old with acute COVID-19.

The V call is TRBV4-3, the J call TRBJ2-1; TRBD2 is a possible D gene (5 bases). CDR1 and CDR2 (germline): LGHNA, YSLEER. V was shortened by 4 bases and J by 8 bases, with 6 bases between the two germline ends. The length of the CDR3 is 11 residues. The CDR3 loop is CASSLLDEQFF. DNA of the CDR3: TGCGCCAGCAGCCTACTAGATGAGCAGTTCTTC.

The V call is TRBV7-2, the J call TRBJ1-2; possibly TRBD1 for D (6 bases). The CDR3 loop spans 13 amino acids. The germline gives CDR1 SGHTA, CDR2 FQGNSA. V was trimmed by 5 bases and J by 10 bases, leaving 17 bases between them. This CDR3 is CASSPGQSRDYTF. The CDR3 nucleotides are TGTGCCAGCAGCCCAGGACAGTCTCGTGACTACACCTTC.

The chain is built from TRBV5-1 and TRBJ1-1; D gene unclear. Trimming took off 5 bases at V and 6 bases at J, with 17 bases between the two ends. The CDR3 loop spans 14 amino acids. Looked up from germline, CDR1 is SGHRS and CDR2 is YFSETQ. The CDR3: CASSPDAGGAEAFF. The CDR3 coding sequence is TGCGCCAGCAGTCCGGATGCCGGAGGAGCTGAAGCTTTCTTT.

The V call is TRBV5-1, the J call TRBJ2-2; the match to TRBD1 covers 9 bases. From germline, CDR1 is SGHRS and CDR2 YFSETQ. V lost 3 bases, J lost 3 bases, and 3 bases stayed unmatched. The CDR3 contains 15 residues. The CDR3 DNA follows: TGCGCCAGCAGCTCCGGGACAGGGTACACCGGGGAGCTGTTTTTT. Residues: CASSSGTGYTGELFF.

The chain couples TRBV5-1 to TRBJ1-6, with 7 bases lining up with TRBD1. The germline V gene encodes CDR1 SGHRS and CDR2 YFSETQ. The length of the CDR3 is 16 residues. The V and J ends lost 0 bases and 0 bases, in that order; junction bases with no gene match: 0. The CDR3 sequence: CASSLGQGSYNSPLHF. In DNA form, the CDR3 reads TGCGCCAGCAGCTTGGGACAGGGCTCCTATAATTCACCCCTCCACTTT.

The chain couples TRBV4-3 to TRBJ2-7, with a possible D match to TRBD1 (6 bases). CDR3 size: 15 residues. V was shortened by 2 bases and J by 6 bases, with 17 bases between the two germline ends. Germline V gene lookup returns CDR1 LGHNA and CDR2 YSLEER. DNA of the CDR3: TGCGCCAGCAGCCAATCCCGATGGGGGCGCTTCGAGCAGTACTTC. The encoded protein is CASSQSRWGRFEQYF.

The V call is TRBV19, the J call TRBJ1-2, with a possible D match to TRBD1 (6 bases). The CDR3 sequence is 19 residues long. Trimming removed 6 bases at V and 4 bases at J, with 30 bases between. Germline V gene data show CDR1 as LNHDA and CDR2 as SQIVND (reference sequence). CDR3 protein: CASRTYPVRGGREAYGYTF. The CDR3 nucleotides read TGTGCCAGTAGGACCTACCCTGTTAGGGGGGGCCGAGAGGCCTATGGCTACACCTTC. Drawing the rest from reference TRBV19 and TRBJ1-2, the complete variable domain is DGGITQSPKYLFRKEGQNVTLSCEQNLNHDAMYWYRQDPGQGLRLIYYSQIVNDFQKGDIAEGYSVSREKKESFPLTVTSAQKNPTAFYLCASRTYPVRGGREAYGYTFGSGTRLTVV.

This clone was seen a few times. The chain has TRBV3-1 (or the pseudogene TRBV3-2) and TRBJ1-5, with 7 bases identical to TRBD1. Germline CDR1 is LGHDT and CDR2 is YNNKEL (reference sequence). J gave up 7 bases and V 4 bases, and 4 bases lay outside the gene matches. The CDR3 is 13 residues long. DNA of the CDR3: TGTGCCAGCAGCCCGGGACAGCGCCAGCCCCAGCATTTT. Translation: CASSPGQRQPQHF.

The chain recombines TRBV20-1 with TRBJ1-2, with D maybe TRBD1 (5 bases). V was shortened by 3 bases and J by 7 bases, with 9 bases between the two germline ends. The CDR3 sequence is 11 residues long. CDR1 and CDR2 (germline): DFQATT, SNEGSKA (reference sequence). The DNA of the CDR3 is TGCAGTGCTAGGCGGGGGGGTGGCTACACCTTC. Encoded protein: CSARRGGGYTF.

The gene calls are TRBV14 and TRBJ2-3, with no clear D. V lost 3 bases and J lost 1, with 14 bases in between. Looked up from germline, CDR1 is SGHDN and CDR2 is FVKESK. The CDR3 sequence is 16 residues long. CDR3 DNA: TGTGCCAGCAGCCAGGGTTTGGGCCCAGGCACAGATACGCAGTATTTT. Protein sequence: CASSQGLGPGTDTQYF. The full variable domain, in which reference TRBV14 and TRBJ2-3 provide the parts outside the CDR3, is EAGVTQFPSHSVIEKGQTVTLRCDPISGHDNLYWYRRVMGKEIKFLLHFVKESKQDESGMPNNRFLAERTGGTYSTLKVQPAELEDSGVYFCASSQGLGPGTDTQYFGPGTRLTVL.

The sample holds one count of this clone. This chain connects TRBV15 to TRBJ2-5, with unresolved D. V lost 0 bases and J 2 bases, leaving 7 bases between the germline ends. This CDR3 is 14 amino acids long. Germline CDR1 LNHNV, CDR2 YYDKDF (reference sequence). DNA for the CDR3: TGTGCCACCAGCAGAGATGCCCAGCAAGAGACCCAGTACTTC. It specifies CATSRDAQQETQYF.

The chain links TRBV7-2 to TRBJ2-7, with 9 bases that match TRBD2. CDR1 and CDR2 (germline): SGHTA, FQGNSA. V lost 3 bases and J lost 2; bases outside the gene matches: 8. The CDR3 totals 16 residues. DNA for the CDR3: TGTGCCAGCAGCTTGGCTGCTAGCGGGAATACCTACGAGCAGTACTTC. Encoded protein: CASSLAASGNTYEQYF.

The rearrangement joins TRBV27 to TRBJ2-2; possible D gene TRBD2, 5 bases. Trimming took 2 bases from V and 4 from J, leaving 17 bases between them. This CDR3 comprises 17 residues. Germline values: CDR1 MNHEY, CDR2 SMNVEV (reference sequence). The CDR3 coding sequence is TGTGCCAGCAGTTTAAGGCCGGTTGTCAGCGGCACCGGGGAGCTGTTTTTT. It is translated as CASSLRPVVSGTGELFF.

The rearrangement links TRBV11-1 to TRBJ1-2; D not resolved. V was trimmed by 2 bases and J by 8 bases, leaving 21 bases between them. Germline V CDR1 and CDR2: SGHAT, FQDESV (reference sequence). This CDR3 is built from 16 residues. The CDR3: CASSLRFPSRSDGYTF. CDR3 coding DNA: TGTGCCAGCAGCTTACGTTTTCCAAGTAGGAGTGACGGCTACACCTTC.

This clone has a handful of counts. The J gene is TRBJ1-6, the V gene TRBV5-1, with a possible D match to TRBD1 (6 bases). Germline V gives CDR1 SGHRS, CDR2 YFSETQ. The CDR3 has 17 amino acids. Trimming shortened V by 3 bases and J by 8 bases, and 21 bases separated the two germline ends. The CDR3 sequence is CASSSDLPTGLDSPLHF. The CDR3 DNA follows: TGCGCCAGCAGCTCCGACTTGCCAACAGGGCTTGATTCACCCCTCCACTTT.

The chain carries TRBV10-2 and TRBJ1-5; 9 positions match TRBD1. CDR1 and CDR2 (germline): WSHSY, SAAADI. Trimming took 6 bases from V and 4 from J; bases not matched to a gene: 4. The CDR3 is 14 residues long. CDR3 in DNA: TGCGCCAGCAGAGGACAGGGGACAAATCAGCCCCAGCATTTT. As protein: CASRGQGTNQPQHF.

In this sample, this clone turned up once. The chain employs TRBV7-8 and TRBJ1-1; 9 bases fit TRBD1. Germline V lookup: CDR1 SGHVS, CDR2 FQNEAQ. After removal of 5 bases from V and 6 bases from J, the junction contained 10 bases not matched to a gene. The CDR3 loop spans 15 amino acids. This CDR3 reads CASSRPGQGGPEAFF. The CDR3, as DNA: TGTGCCAGCAGCAGACCGGGACAGGGCGGACCTGAAGCTTTCTTT.

The chain recombines TRBV15 with TRBJ1-5; no firm D call. Deletions cut 1 base from V and 4 bases from J, with 5 bases between. CDR1 is LNHNV, CDR2 YYDKDF, per germline (reference sequence). The CDR3 runs to 13 residues. The chain's CDR3 is CATSRGPNQPQHF. CDR3 coding DNA: TGTGCCACCAGCAGAGGTCCTAATCAGCCCCAGCATTTT.

The chain joins TRBV6-5 to TRBJ2-1, with 8 bases aligning to TRBD1. CDR1 and CDR2 (germline): MNHEY, SVGAGI. The CDR3 length is 15 residues. V gave up 5 bases and J gave up 7 bases; unmatched junction bases: 10. CDR3 region: CASSRGQGTLNEQFF. The CDR3 DNA sequence: TGTGCCAGCAGTCGAGGACAGGGAACTTTAAATGAGCAGTTCTTC.

The chain uses TRBV6-5 and TRBJ2-4; weak D call: TRBD1 (6 bases). V was pared by 0 bases and J by 5 bases, with 14 bases between. The CDR3 covers 16 residues. The germline CDR1 and CDR2 sequences are MNHEY and SVGAGI. The DNA of the CDR3 is TGTGCCAGCAGTTACTCGACCTGGACAGTAGAAAACATTCAGTACTTC. Protein sequence: CASSYSTWTVENIQYF.

The chain is built from TRBV19 and TRBJ1-5; the match to TRBD1 covers 11 bases. The CDR3 has 17 amino acids. J lost 1 base, V lost 9 bases, and 11 bases had no gene match. Germline V lookup: CDR1 LNHDA, CDR2 SQIVND (reference sequence). CDR3 nucleotide sequence: TGTGCCAGCGAGGACAGGGGGCTAGCTAGGAGCAATCAGCCCCAGCATTTT. Translation gives CASEDRGLARSNQPQHF.

This clone appeared once. The J gene is TRBJ1-5, the V gene TRBV6-5; no reliable D call. CDR1 and CDR2 (germline): MNHEY, SVGAGI. The CDR3 has 13 amino acids. Trimming left V 2 bases short and J 3 bases short, with 5 bases between. The CDR3 nucleotides read TGTGCCAGCAGTTACGAGGTCAATCAGCCCCAGCATTTT. Translating it yields CASSYEVNQPQHF.